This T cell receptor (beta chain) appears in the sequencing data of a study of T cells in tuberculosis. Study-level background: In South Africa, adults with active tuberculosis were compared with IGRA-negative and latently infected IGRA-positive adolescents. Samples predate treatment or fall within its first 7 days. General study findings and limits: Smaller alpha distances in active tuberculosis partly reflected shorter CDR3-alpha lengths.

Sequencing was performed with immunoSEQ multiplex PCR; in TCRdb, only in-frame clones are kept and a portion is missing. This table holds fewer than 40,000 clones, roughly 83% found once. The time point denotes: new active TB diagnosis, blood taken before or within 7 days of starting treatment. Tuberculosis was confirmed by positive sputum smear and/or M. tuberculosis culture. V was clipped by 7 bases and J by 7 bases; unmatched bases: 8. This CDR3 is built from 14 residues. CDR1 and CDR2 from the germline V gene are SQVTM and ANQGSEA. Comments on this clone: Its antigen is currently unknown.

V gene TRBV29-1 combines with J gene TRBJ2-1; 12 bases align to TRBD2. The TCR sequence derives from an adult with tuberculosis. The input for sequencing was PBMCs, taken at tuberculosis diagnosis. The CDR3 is CSAKTGTSGNEQFF. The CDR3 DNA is TGCAGCGCCAAAACCGGGACTAGCGGGAATGAGCAGTTCTTC.